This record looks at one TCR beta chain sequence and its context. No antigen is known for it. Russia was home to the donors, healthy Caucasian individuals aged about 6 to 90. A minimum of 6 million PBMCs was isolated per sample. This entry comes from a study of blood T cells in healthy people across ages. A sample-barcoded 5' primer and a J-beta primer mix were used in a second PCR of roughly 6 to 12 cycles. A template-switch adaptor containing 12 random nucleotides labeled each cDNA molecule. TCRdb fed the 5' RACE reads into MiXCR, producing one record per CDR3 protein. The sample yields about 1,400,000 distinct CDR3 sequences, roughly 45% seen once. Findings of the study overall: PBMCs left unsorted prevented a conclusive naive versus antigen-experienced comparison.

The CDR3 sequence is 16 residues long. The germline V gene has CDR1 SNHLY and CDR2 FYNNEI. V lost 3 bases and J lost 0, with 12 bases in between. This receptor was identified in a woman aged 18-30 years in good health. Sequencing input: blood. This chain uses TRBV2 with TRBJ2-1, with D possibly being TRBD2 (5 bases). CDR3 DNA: TGTGCCAGCAGTGAGGCTCCTAGCAGCTCCTACAATGAGCAGTTCTTC. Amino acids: CASSEAPSSSYNEQFF. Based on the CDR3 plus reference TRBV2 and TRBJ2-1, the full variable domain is EPEVTQTPSHQVTQMGQEVILRCVPISNHLYFYWYRQILGQKVEFLVSFYNNEISEKSEIFDDQFSVERPDGSNFTLKIRSTKLEDSAMYFCASSEAPSSSYNEQFFGPGTRLTVL.